This is a list of T cell receptor beta chains from one sample in a study of cytomegalovirus exposure and HLA in healthy donors. Generated by immunoSEQ multiplex PCR, the TCRdb table keeps only in-frame clones and is missing some. The sample lists 200,000 to 250,000 clones; roughly 70% were seen once. Source material: PBMCs. All receptors come from a woman aged 25-40 years in good health and CMV-seronegative. The CDR3 runs from the conserved cysteine through the conserved F or W. A D gene is named only where the DNA matches it firmly. Expanded clones are given a class, and other clones once, few, many or no size at all.

j_gene	d_gene	v_gene	abundance	CDR3aa	CDR3nt
TRBJ2-7	-	TRBV7-9	-	CATTRVSEQYF	TGTGCCACTACCAGGGTCTCCGAGCAGTACTTC
TRBJ2-2	TRBD1	TRBV2	few	CASSATGDTGELFF	TGTGCCAGCAGTGCGACAGGGGACACCGGGGAGCTGTTTTTT
TRBJ1-1	-	TRBV11-3	-	CASSLRRGTEAFF	TGTGCCAGCAGCTTACGTAGGGGCACTGAAGCTTTCTTT
TRBJ2-3	-	TRBV7-8	-	CASSLYVSTDTQYF	TGTGCCAGCAGCTTATATGTTAGCACAGATACGCAGTATTTT
TRBJ2-7	TRBD1	TRBV5-1	once	CASSVYRGRSSYEQYF	TGCGCCAGCAGCGTTTACAGGGGTCGAAGCTCCTACGAGCAGTACTTC
TRBJ1-4	TRBD1	TRBV30	-	CAWMGPGTGRAEKLFF	TGTGCCTGGATGGGACCTGGGACAGGGCGGGCGGAAAAACTGTTTTTT
TRBJ1-1	TRBD1	TRBV27	-	CASVGQEDRAFF	TGTGCCAGCGTTGGACAGGAAGATCGAGCTTTCTTT
TRBJ1-1	TRBD1	TRBV9	many	CASTGELNTEAFF	TGTGCCTCGACAGGGGAACTGAACACTGAAGCTTTCTTT
TRBJ1-5	-	TRBV11-2	-	CASSTRGQPQHF	TGTGCCAGCAGCACACGGGGTCAGCCCCAGCATTTT
TRBJ2-7	TRBD2	TRBV10-3	-	CAIKNSGGAVYEQYF	TGTGCCATCAAAAATAGCGGGGGAGCGGTCTACGAGCAGTACTTC
TRBJ1-4	-	TRBV6-5	-	CASSSIQGGKLFF	TGTGCCAGCAGTTCCATCCAGGGCGGAAAACTGTTTTTT
TRBJ1-6	-	TRBV10-1	-	CASSENRAGSPLHF	TGCGCCAGCAGTGAGAACAGGGCTGGTTCACCCCTCCACTTT
TRBJ2-3	TRBD1	TRBV5-1	-	CASGDRISTDTQYF	TGCGCCAGCGGGGACAGGATAAGCACAGATACGCAGTATTTT
TRBJ1-4	-	TRBV14	-	CASSQVREKLFF	TGTGCCAGCAGCCAAGTCCGGGAAAAACTGTTTTTT
TRBJ1-1	TRBD1	TRBV6-5	few	CASSGTGPGNTEAFF	TGTGCCAGCAGCGGGACAGGGCCGGGGAACACTGAAGCTTTCTTT
TRBJ2-7	-	TRBV2	-	CASSVSQGSEQYF	TGTGCCAGCAGTGTAAGCCAGGGCTCCGAGCAGTACTTC
TRBJ1-2	-	TRBV27	once	CASSLSGEGYGYTF	TGTGCCAGCAGTTTATCAGGGGAAGGGTATGGCTACACCTTC
TRBJ1-1	-	TRBV30	-	CAWSVVGDKGTEAFF	TGTGCCTGGAGTGTAGTTGGGGACAAGGGCACTGAAGCTTTCTTT
TRBJ1-6	-	TRBV25-1	-	CASSEFPPQGNSPLHF	TGTGCCAGCAGTGAATTTCCCCCTCAGGGGAATTCACCCCTCCACTTT
TRBJ2-5	-	TRBV4-1	-	CASSRIPGATQETQYF	TGCGCCAGCAGCCGCATCCCTGGGGCCACCCAAGAGACCCAGTACTTC
TRBJ1-2	TRBD1	TRBV7-6	-	CASSVSTGGNYGYTF	TGTGCCAGCAGCGTCTCGACAGGGGGCAACTATGGCTACACCTTC
TRBJ1-1	-	TRBV10-2	-	CASSGRNTEAFF	TGCGCCAGCAGTGGGAGGAACACTGAAGCTTTCTTT
TRBJ2-2	-	TRBV9	-	CASSVGGTGELFF	TGTGCCAGCAGCGTAGGAGGCACCGGGGAGCTGTTTTTT
TRBJ2-3	-	TRBV5-1	-	CASSLSSVTDTQYF	TGCGCCAGCAGCTTGAGTTCAGTCACAGATACGCAGTATTTT
TRBJ2-2	-	TRBV9	-	CASSVAPAEANTGELFF	TGTGCCAGCAGCGTAGCTCCCGCGGAAGCGAACACCGGGGAGCTGTTTTTT
TRBJ2-7	TRBD2	TRBV5-1	-	CASSISGRNEQYF	TGCGCCAGCAGCATTAGCGGGAGAAACGAGCAGTACTTC
TRBJ1-4	-	TRBV27	few	CASSPGTKTKLFF	TGTGCCAGCAGCCCCGGGACAAAAACTAAACTGTTTTTT
TRBJ1-6	-	TRBV30	-	CAWSGGVGNSPLHF	TGTGCCTGGAGTGGGGGAGTTGGCAATTCACCCCTCCACTTT
TRBJ2-7	TRBD1	TRBV10-3	once	CAISVTGGPPYEQYF	TGTGCCATCAGTGTTACAGGGGGCCCCCCCTACGAGCAGTACTTC
TRBJ2-2	-	TRBV18	-	CASSPRTGANTGELFF	TGTGCCAGCTCACCACGGACCGGGGCGAACACCGGGGAGCTGTTTTTT
TRBJ2-7	TRBD2	TRBV2	-	CASTGTSGNYEQYF	TGTGCCAGCACTGGGACTAGCGGGAACTACGAGCAGTACTTC
TRBJ1-5	-	TRBV5-1	few	CASSSQGPPQPQHF	TGCGCCAGCAGCTCACAGGGTCCCCCCCAGCCCCAGCATTTT
TRBJ1-1	-	TRBV10-3	-	CAISPYTGNTEAFF	TGTGCCATCAGCCCTTATACCGGGAACACTGAAGCTTTCTTT
TRBJ2-7	-	TRBV1	-	CTSSRDSGTSGPSSYEQYF	TGCACCAGCAGCCGAGACTCCGGGACTAGCGGGCCAAGCTCCTACGAGCAGTACTTC
TRBJ2-3	TRBD2	TRBV7-9	-	CASSLDLAGLHTDTQYF	TGTGCCAGCAGCCTCGACCTAGCGGGGTTACACACAGATACGCAGTATTTT
TRBJ1-1	-	TRBV7-9	-	CASSSGRGTEAFF	TGTGCCAGCAGCTCAGGGCGAGGCACTGAAGCTTTCTTT
TRBJ2-1	-	TRBV18	few	CASSEDGRGYEQFF	TGTGCCAGCTCAGAAGACGGGAGAGGGTATGAGCAGTTCTTC
TRBJ2-4	-	TRBV11-2	-	CASSSNRDIQYF	TGTGCCAGCAGCTCCAACCGGGACATTCAGTACTTC